This section outlines one T cell receptor beta chain sequence together with its context. Here immunoSEQ multiplex PCR was the method, and the copy in TCRdb shows in-frame clones only, minus some. The sample carries approximately 250,000 clones, about 91% recorded once. This specimen comes from a study of blood T cell repertoires in COVID-19. The participants were between about 18 and 90 years old and came from under 25 US areas. Researchers sorted participants into cohorts using their self-reported clinical history. The sequencing input was PBMCs or T cells enriched from blood (not recorded which). This receptor was identified in a man aged 35-49 years who had been exposed to COVID-19.

CDR3 sequence: CASSDRGTVLDTQYF. CDR3 coding DNA: TGTGCCAGCAGTGATCGGGGGACCGTCCTAGATACGCAGTATTTT. The chain employs TRBV6-1 and TRBJ2-3; the D gene is possibly TRBD2 (6 bases). The CDR3 runs to 15 residues. From germline, CDR1 is MNHNS and CDR2 SASEGT. The V end lost 3 bases, the J end lost 5 bases, and 15 bases lay between the germline ends.